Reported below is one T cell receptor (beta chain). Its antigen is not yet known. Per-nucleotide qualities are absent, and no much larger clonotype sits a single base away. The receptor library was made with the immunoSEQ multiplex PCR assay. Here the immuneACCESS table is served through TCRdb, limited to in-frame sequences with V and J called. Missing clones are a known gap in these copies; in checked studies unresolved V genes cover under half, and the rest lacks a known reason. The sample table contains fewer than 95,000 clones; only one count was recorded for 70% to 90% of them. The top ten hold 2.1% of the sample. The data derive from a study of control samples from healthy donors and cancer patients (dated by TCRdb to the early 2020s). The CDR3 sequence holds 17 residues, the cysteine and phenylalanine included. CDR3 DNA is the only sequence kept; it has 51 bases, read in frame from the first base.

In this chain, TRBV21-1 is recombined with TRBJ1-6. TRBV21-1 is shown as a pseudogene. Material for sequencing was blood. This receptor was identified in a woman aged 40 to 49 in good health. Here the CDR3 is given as CASSKNRGGSHNSPLHF. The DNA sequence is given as TGTGCCAGCAGCAAAAATCGGGGGGGCAGCCACAATTCACCCCTCCACTTT.